This T cell receptor beta chain derives from a study of T cell clones after liver transplantation. About the study: Until 12-24 months post-transplant, subjects got standard immunosuppression and no induction.

Sorting of unstimulated PBMCs yielded separate CD3+CD4+ and CD3+CD8+ fractions. Points from the study as a whole: Rather than being deleted, graft donor-reactive T cells may have moved into the graft. Donor-reactive sequences fell more than third party-reactive ones, suggesting partial deletion.

Note on this clone: Its antigen is unidentified.

Assay: immunoSEQ multiplex PCR; the TCRdb copy retains only in-frame clones and omits some. The sample lists under 12,000 clones, over 55% seen once, with over 20% in the top ten. The CDR3 sequence is 15 residues long. This clonotype was sampled from a human patient who received a liver transplant. Certain T cells may be donor cells from the graft. The chain joins TRBV1 to TRBJ1-2. TRBV1 is flagged as a pseudogene. This specimen consisted of CD4+ T cells from blood, obtained approximately 29 months after liver transplant. The CDR3 DNA is TGCACCAGCAGATATATGGTGCGAAAGACCTATGGCTACACCTTC. It specifies CTSRYMVRKTYGYTF.